This TCR beta chain was recovered during a study of T-cell reconstitution after alpha-beta-depleted transplantation in children. Construction of the TCRbeta library involved unique molecular identifiers. TCRdb independently ran MiXCR on the PCR reads; one entry per CDR3 protein. The table records about 980,000 distinct CDR3 sequences, roughly 29% of them present only once. General study findings and limits: For some patients, TCRbeta diversity was high at day 60 because of recipient T cells and thymic progenitors that survived. The main origin of T-cell counts and diversity one year after transplant was newly produced T cells. Several hundred expanded graft clones reportedly gave rise to the alpha-beta T cells present about two months after transplant.

Germline-derived CDR1 and CDR2 are MGHRA and YSYEKL. V dropped 3 bases and J dropped 7 bases, with 7 bases sitting between them. This CDR3 spans 12 amino acids. This clonotype showed up just a few times. Its antigen is unknown. The chain uses TRBV4-1 and TRBJ2-1; D gene unclear. The receptor comes from a boy under two years old who had a stem cell transplant for SCID, so the T cells may come from the graft donor. Here the sequenced sample was PBMCs, mostly from graft donor cells, taken 360 days after TCRalphabeta/CD19-depleted stem cell transplant. CDR3 region: CASSQARNEQFF. The DNA for the CDR3 is TGCGCCAGCAGCCAGGCTAGGAATGAGCAGTTCTTC.